A single sample gave rise to the 4 T cell receptor beta chains below, sequenced in a study of blood T cell repertoires in COVID-19. TCRdb's copy holds only in-frame clones and misses some; the assay was immunoSEQ multiplex PCR. The sample lists 110,000 to 150,000 clones; under 90% were seen once. Sequencing used peripheral blood. These receptors all come from a man aged 70-80 years who had recovered from COVID-19.

The chain couples TRBV7-2 to TRBJ1-1; no clear D. V was trimmed by 2 bases and J by 4 bases, leaving 8 bases between them. The CDR3 extends over 13 amino acids. Germline loops: CDR1 SGHTA, CDR2 FQGNSA. Here the CDR3 reads CASSLSSGTEAFF. The CDR3 nucleotides are TGTGCCAGCAGCTTATCCTCGGGCACTGAAGCTTTCTTT. Full variable domain (missing parts from reference TRBV7-2 and TRBJ1-1): GAGVSQSPSNKVTEKGKDVELRCDPISGHTALYWYRQSLGQGLEFLIYFQGNSAPDKSGLPSDRFSAERTGGSVSTLTIQRTQQEDSAVYLCASSLSSGTEAFFGQGTRLTVV.

This chain joins TRBV4-2 and TRBJ2-7; TRBD2 agrees at 9 bases. This CDR3 has 17 amino acids. Germline V gene data show CDR1 as LGHNA and CDR2 as YNFKEQ. Losses at the gene ends were 0 bases for V and 1 base for J; bases not matched to a gene: 7. The CDR3 spells CASSQDSSLAGSYEQYF. As DNA, the CDR3 is TGTGCCAGCAGCCAAGATAGTTCACTAGCGGGTTCCTACGAGCAGTACTTC.

The chain recombines TRBV13 with TRBJ1-1; D call uncertain. The V gene lost 4 bases and the J gene lost 2 bases, with 14 bases spanning the gap. Germline V gives CDR1 PRHDT, CDR2 FYEKMQ (reference sequence). This CDR3 contains 15 residues. This chain's CDR3 is CASSSPTGANTEAFF. In nucleotides, the CDR3 is TGTGCCAGCAGCTCTCCTACGGGTGCCAACACTGAAGCTTTCTTT.

The J gene is TRBJ2-7, the V gene TRBV2; D call uncertain. Germline V CDR1 and CDR2: SNHLY, FYNNEI. Trimming shortened V by 8 bases and J by 2 bases, and 10 bases separated the two germline ends. The CDR3 has 12 residues. As DNA, the CDR3 is TGTGCCAGCGAGGAGTCGGCCTACGAGCAGTACTTC. Translated, it gives CASEESAYEQYF.